These T cell receptor beta chains were read from a single sample in a study of blood T cell repertoires in COVID-19. Profiling relied on immunoSEQ multiplex PCR, and the TCRdb table lists in-frame clones only, not all of them. The profile shows about 270,000 clones, approximately 90% of them singletons. Sequencing input: PBMCs or T cells enriched from blood (not recorded which). The receptors derive from a man aged 40-49 years who had been exposed to COVID-19. Each CDR3 is given with its conserved first and last residue. Only part of the rows carry a size: once, few, many, or a class if the clone is expanded.

clone size,V gene,CDR3 protein
-,TRBV28,CASSFRGQGGKLFF
-,TRBV6-5,CASSRGSSYGNTIYF
once,TRBV6-5,CASVPAGQGFGGYTF
-,TRBV3-1/TRBV3-2,CASSRRLAGVHEQYF
-,TRBV11-3,CASSLLLAGVDGELFF
once,TRBV12-3/TRBV12-4,CASSLSRPGGYTF
once,TRBV19,CASSIDLLNYEQYF
-,TRBV27,CASRLGPVYLNSPLHF
-,TRBV3-1/TRBV3-2,CASSPFGTDTQYF
-,TRBV4-2,CASSQDDPGGSEAFF
-,TRBV25-1,CASSEFGSSGRLTDTQYF
once,TRBV5-1,CASSVADPYEQYF
-,TRBV7-2,CASSSDRATDTQYF
once,TRBV5-6,CASSPFGLAGGLPFF
-,TRBV28,CASSSFSGSRYEQYF
-,TRBV6-5,CASRLAGDKTQYF
few,TRBV5-1,CASMVQPGQANTEAFF
-,TRBV27,CASRLEGANNSPLHF
-,TRBV24-1,CATSDPGQGSEKLFF
-,TRBV15,CATSRVQGASSSYNSPLHF
-,TRBV29-1,CSVEGQGLNEQFF
-,TRBV28,CASSIRSSYNSPLHF
-,TRBV6-4,CASSPGLATTTDTQYF
once,TRBV9,CASSPPGTLNSPLHF
-,TRBV19,CASSPDLFSVAQETQYF
-,TRBV7-9,CASSLAIMGQGGSPLHF
-,TRBV7-9,CASSLEQGREKLFF
-,TRBV30,CAWMAGRYEQYF
-,TRBV6-5,CASSSAGLARNNEQFF
-,TRBV5-1,CASSLRGGNEKLFF
-,TRBV15,CATSLGGESYGYTF
once,TRBV2,CASSDDPDRINQPQHF
few,TRBV9,CASSVLGENTGELFF
-,TRBV27,CASRWTGGVKYNSPLHF
-,TRBV28,CASSEPGLAGGFFGQFF
-,TRBV10-3,CAISERGPTEAFF
-,TRBV7-2,CASSLTPYSSSYEQYF
-,TRBV28,CASSRTDTDTQYF
-,TRBV5-4,CASSLSSTEAFF
few,TRBV5-4,CASSPIWARSGYTF
once,TRBV4-1,CASSQIPGQDNEKLFF
-,TRBV3-1/TRBV3-2,CASSQDGRNQPQHF
-,TRBV25-1,CASSDLIGDRGNEQFF
-,TRBV6-6,CASRLLRQGSNQPQHF
-,TRBV30,CASSRGSGVGAGELFF
-,TRBV6-5,CASRTGSSYEQYF
-,TRBV19,CASSSTGGGNTIYF
-,TRBV5-1,CASSLLPRLYNEQFF
-,TRBV29-1,CSVVLAGNEQFF
-,TRBV15,CATSRDAVNYNEQFF
-,TRBV19,CASSLTGTSNQPQHF
-,TRBV19,CASNPGYNTEAFF
-,TRBV29-1,CSAGTGGSNQPQHF